Presented here are 25 T cell receptor beta chains from one specimen sequenced in a study of T cells in Graves' hyperthyroidism and ophthalmopathy. TCR beta CDR3 sequences were amplified from RNA transcripts. The HTBI primer set served for first-round RT-PCR of the TCR CDR3. MiXCR, applied by TCRdb to the multiplex PCR reads, yields one record per CDR3 protein. The sample contains approximately 640,000 distinct CDR3 sequences, 45% of which appear only once. The sample comprised peripheral blood or thyroid tissue (not recorded which). These receptors originate from an adult man with Graves' disease, either hyperthyroidism or ophthalmopathy (not recorded which).

This clonotype was seen a handful of times. The rearrangement links TRBV12-3 or TRBV12-4 to TRBJ2-2; 9 bases map to TRBD1. With 9 bases clipped from V and 0 bases from J, the junction kept 17 bases outside the gene matches. The CDR3 consists of 19 residues. The DNA of the CDR3 is TGTGCCAGTAGTCCACGGACAGGGGTAAAGCTAGCGAACACCGGGGAGCTGTTTTTT. It encodes CASSPRTGVKLANTGELFF.

This clonotype was picked up many times. The chain links TRBV11-2 to TRBJ1-5; D not certain. This CDR3 comprises 13 residues. V lost 5 bases and J lost 0, with 5 bases in between. Per the germline V gene, CDR1 is SGHAT and CDR2 is FQNNGV. DNA of the CDR3: TGTGCCAGCAGCCCATATAGCAATCAGCCCCAGCATTTT. This codes for CASSPYSNQPQHF.

The chain carries TRBV19 and TRBJ1-1; 10 positions agree with TRBD1. There are 14 residues in the CDR3. Per germline, CDR1 LNHDA and CDR2 SQIVND (reference sequence). V shed 5 bases, J shed 5 bases, and the junction held 5 bases outside the gene matches. Here the CDR3 DNA reads TGTGCCAGTAGTCCGGGACAGGGGTGGACTGAAGCTTTCTTT. It translates to CASSPGQGWTEAFF.

This clonotype was detected only a few times. The genes are TRBV5-4 and TRBJ1-2; D is unresolved. Trimming stripped 4 bases from V and 5 bases from J, with 12 bases between. This CDR3 is 13 amino acids long. Per the germline V gene, CDR1 is SGHNT and CDR2 is YYREEE (reference sequence). The CDR3 sequence: CASSPTDGYGYTF. As DNA, the CDR3 is TGTGCCAGCAGCCCCACGGACGGTTATGGCTACACCTTC. Full variable domain (rest looked up from reference TRBV5-4 and TRBJ1-2): ETGVTQSPTHLIKTRGQQVTLRCSSQSGHNTVSWYQQALGQGPQFIFQYYREEENGRGNFPPRFSGLQFPNYSSELNVNALELDDSALYLCASSPTDGYGYTFGSGTRLTVV.

V is TRBV11-2 and J is TRBJ2-5; D is possibly TRBD1 or TRBD2 (5 bases each). Per germline, CDR1 SGHAT and CDR2 FQNNGV. CDR3 length: 18 residues. The V end lost 1 base, the J end lost 0 bases, and 18 bases lay between the germline ends. CDR3 residues: CASSLVGAGRGYQETQYF. CDR3 sequence (DNA): TGTGCCAGCAGCTTAGTGGGCGCAGGGCGAGGGTACCAAGAGACCCAGTACTTC.

This clonotype showed up many times. The J gene is TRBJ1-3, the V gene TRBV10-3, with no clear D. Germline CDR1 is ENHRY and CDR2 is SYGVKD. The CDR3 is 16 residues long. Trimming pared 0 bases from V and 0 bases from J, leaving 9 bases between. CDR3 nucleotide sequence: TGTGCCATCAGTGAGTCGCCGGACCCCTCTGGAAACACCATATATTTT. It translates to CAISESPDPSGNTIYF.

Many counts were recorded for this clonotype. The rearrangement links TRBV7-8 to TRBJ1-4; D uncertain. Trimming pared 0 bases from V and 0 bases from J, leaving 14 bases between. The CDR3 spans 18 residues. Germline CDR1 reads SGHVS; CDR2 reads FQNEAQ. The CDR3 reads CASSLAQFGRATNEKLFF. The CDR3 DNA sequence: TGTGCCAGCAGCTTAGCGCAATTCGGACGGGCAACTAATGAAAAACTGTTTTTT. The variable domain in full, completed from reference TRBV7-8 and TRBJ1-4, reads GAGVSQSPRYKVAKRGQDVALRCDPISGHVSLFWYQQALGQGPEFLTYFQNEAQLDKSGLPSDRFFAERPEGSVSTLKIQRTQQEDSAVYLCASSLAQFGRATNEKLFFGSGTQLSVL.

The J gene is TRBJ2-7, the V gene TRBV11-2; D is uncertain. The CDR3 totals 13 residues. Per germline, CDR1 SGHAT and CDR2 FQNNGV. V lost 0 bases and J 3 bases, leaving 6 bases between the germline ends. The CDR3, as DNA: TGTGCCAGCAGCTTAGACACCCACTACGAGCAGTACTTC. This sequence encodes CASSLDTHYEQYF.

V usage is TRBV7-6 and J usage is TRBJ2-7; 7 positions match TRBD2. In germline, CDR1 is SGHVS, CDR2 FNYEAQ. J gave up 3 bases and V 5 bases, and 10 bases lay outside the gene matches. The CDR3 consists of 15 residues. The CDR3 sequence is CASSTEYGGYYEQYF. As DNA, the CDR3 is TGTGCCAGCAGCACCGAGTACGGGGGGTACTACGAGCAGTACTTC. Supplemented by reference TRBV7-6 and TRBJ2-7, the full variable domain reads GAGVSQSPRYKVTKRGQDVALRCDPISGHVSLYWYRQALGQGPEFLTYFNYEAQQDKSGLPNDRFSAERPEGSISTLTIQRTEQRDSAMYRCASSTEYGGYYEQYFGPGTRLTVT.

The rearrangement uses TRBV15 and TRBJ2-3; D is unclear. Germline CDR1 LNHNV, CDR2 YYDKDF (reference sequence). Trimming cost V 3 bases and J 1 base, with 8 bases left between them. The CDR3 has 14 amino acids. The CDR3 reads CATSREPGTDTQYF. For the CDR3, the DNA is TGTGCCACCAGCAGGGAACCCGGCACAGATACGCAGTATTTT.

This clonotype was detected only once. For the CDR3, the DNA is TGTGCCACCAGCAGTTTTGGGGGCCCTGGGGCCAACGTCCTGACTTTC. Its protein product is CATSSFGGPGANVLTF. V is TRBV15 and J is TRBJ2-6, with D perhaps matching TRBD1 (6 bases). The V gene lost 3 bases and the J gene lost 2 bases, with 11 bases spanning the gap. The CDR3 length is 16 residues. Germline CDR1 and CDR2: LNHNV and YYDKDF (reference sequence).

Notes on this clonotype: The junction differs from germline at one of its ends, possibly a read error. The chain has TRBV10-2 and TRBJ1-2; D is uncertain. This CDR3 comprises 16 residues. Germline lookup yields CDR1 WSHSY and CDR2 SAAADI. CDR3 nucleotide sequence: TGTGCCAGCAGCCAAGTTAGAAGGCAAGCTAACTATGGCTACACCTTC. Residues: CASSQVRRQANYGYTF.

The genes are TRBV10-1 and TRBJ2-7; possibly TRBD1 for D (6 bases). In germline, CDR1 is WNHNN, CDR2 SYGVQD (reference sequence). With 10 bases removed from V and 2 bases from J, the gap between germline ends came to 15 bases. The CDR3 is 13 amino acids. The CDR3 spells CANNRRGAYEQYF. DNA of the CDR3: TGCGCCAATAACCGCAGGGGCGCCTACGAGCAGTACTTC.

This clonotype was seen a handful of times. This sequence joins TRBV2 and TRBJ2-5, with D perhaps matching TRBD2 (5 bases). The CDR3 covers 16 residues. CDR1 and CDR2 from the germline V gene are SNHLY and FYNNEI. With 5 bases removed from V and 5 bases from J, the gap between germline ends came to 21 bases. CDR3 DNA: TGTGCCAGCAGTCAGCAGTCGAATATCCCGGGGGAGACCCAGTACTTC. Residues: CASSQQSNIPGETQYF.

This clonotype was detected only a few times. At one of its ends the junction is not consistent with the germline gene, which may arise from a read error. The chain has TRBV10-3 and TRBJ2-7; D uncertain. CDR3 length equals 14 residues. Germline lookup yields CDR1 ENHRY and CDR2 SYGVKD. CDR3 nucleotides: TGTGCCAGCAGTTACTCGAGCTACCCCTCCGAGCAGTACTTC. Translated: CASSYSSYPSEQYF.

The chain combines TRBV6-1 with TRBJ1-1; no definite D call. Trimming shortened V by 1 base and J by 5 bases, and 8 bases separated the two germline ends. The CDR3 runs 13 residues. Germline V gives CDR1 MNHNS, CDR2 SASEGT. CDR3 DNA sequence: TGTGCCAGCAGTGAAGTCGGGGTGACTGAAGCTTTCTTT. Its translation: CASSEVGVTEAFF.

This clonotype is a singleton in its sample. V is TRBV7-2 and J is TRBJ2-7; D could derive from TRBD1 or TRBD2 (6 bases each). Trimming removed 3 bases at V and 7 bases at J, with 13 bases between. The length of the CDR3 is 13 residues. Germline assignment: CDR1 SGHTA and CDR2 FQGNSA. Here the CDR3 reads CASSLWQGREQYF. The CDR3 DNA reads as TGTGCCAGCAGCTTGTGGCAGGGGAGGGAGCAGTACTTC.

Many counts were recorded for this clonotype. J is TRBJ2-2 and V is TRBV7-3; the match to TRBD1 covers 8 bases. The trim removed 5 bases at V and 3 bases at J, leaving 5 bases unmatched. This CDR3 contains 15 residues. Per germline, CDR1 SGHTA and CDR2 FQGTGA. CDR3 coding DNA: TGTGCCAGCAGCCCGACAGGGGCGGACACCGGGGAGCTGTTTTTT. This codes for CASSPTGADTGELFF.

This clonotype was counted only a few times. The chain employs TRBV2 and TRBJ1-2, with D perhaps matching TRBD1 (6 bases). The CDR3 has 14 residues. Germline CDR1 SNHLY, CDR2 FYNNEI. Trimming stripped 2 bases from V and 3 bases from J, with 10 bases between. This CDR3 is CASSEIRGDYGYTF. The DNA of the CDR3 is TGTGCCAGCAGTGAAATCAGGGGAGACTATGGCTACACCTTC.

This clonotype was observed a handful of times. The V and J genes are TRBV20-1 and TRBJ1-2, with D possibly TRBD1 on 6 matching bases. The CDR3 is made up of 14 amino acids. V lost 1 base and J 8 bases, leaving 17 bases between the germline ends. The germline CDR1 and CDR2 sequences are DFQATT and SNEGSKA (reference sequence). The CDR3 nucleotides read TGCAGTGCTAGAGTAAACGGGCAGGGGATAGGCTACACCTTC. This codes for CSARVNGQGIGYTF.

The V call is TRBV11-2, the J call TRBJ1-1; D might be TRBD1 (5 bases). Germline CDR1 is SGHAT and CDR2 is FQNNGV. Trimming took off 4 bases at V and 1 base at J, with 13 bases between the two ends. The CDR3 spans 15 residues. The CDR3 DNA follows: TGTGCCAGCAGCTGGGGAGCAGGGCGGAACACTGAAGCTTTCTTT. It is translated as CASSWGAGRNTEAFF.

This chain connects TRBV7-2 to TRBJ1-6; weak D call: TRBD1 (5 bases). Germline values: CDR1 SGHTA, CDR2 FQGNSA. The V end lost 3 bases, the J end lost 9 bases, and 18 bases lay between the germline ends. The CDR3 is 16 residues long. This chain's CDR3 is CASSFPGAGETSPLHF. CDR3 coding DNA: TGTGCCAGCAGCTTCCCCGGGGCAGGTGAGACTTCACCCCTCCACTTT. Filled out from reference TRBV7-2 and TRBJ1-6, the complete variable domain reads GAGVSQSPSNKVTEKGKDVELRCDPISGHTALYWYRQSLGQGLEFLIYFQGNSAPDKSGLPSDRFSAERTGGSVSTLTIQRTQQEDSAVYLCASSFPGAGETSPLHFGNGTRLTVT.

This chain connects TRBV15 to TRBJ2-5; D unresolved. The CDR3 spans 13 residues. Looked up from germline, CDR1 is LNHNV and CDR2 is YYDKDF (reference sequence). V was cut by 2 bases and J by 5 bases, with 9 bases left in between. The DNA for the CDR3 is TGTGCCACCAGCAGAACAGACATGGAGACCCAGTACTTC. Translation: CATSRTDMETQYF.

The chain carries TRBV20-1 and TRBJ1-3; possible D gene TRBD1, 5 bases. From germline, CDR1 is DFQATT and CDR2 SNEGSKA (reference sequence). Trimming took 1 base from V and 4 from J, leaving 8 bases between them. The CDR3 extends over 13 amino acids. The CDR3 region has the DNA TGCAGTGCTAGAGCAGGGCGGGGAAACACCATATATTTT. This translates into CSARAGRGNTIYF.

This clonotype has just a few counts. The chain links TRBV2 to TRBJ1-1; a possible D gene is TRBD1 (5 bases). Germline V gene lookup returns CDR1 SNHLY and CDR2 FYNNEI. The V end was cut by 5 bases, the J end by 11 bases, with 21 bases between. The CDR3 is made up of 14 amino acids. In DNA, the CDR3 is TGTGCCAGCAGTTTGATCAGGGACCTGAACACCGCTTTCTTT. Translating it yields CASSLIRDLNTAFF.